The 5 T cell receptor beta chains below all came from one sample that was sequenced in a study of cytomegalovirus exposure and HLA in healthy donors. The PCR used 60 Vbeta and 13 Jbeta primers. Using immunoSEQ multiplex PCR, the repertoire was profiled, and TCRdb retains in-frame clones only, with some absent. The sample has some 180,000 clones, about four fifths seen once. What was sequenced was PBMCs. These receptors were taken from a man aged 35-49 years in good health and CMV-seronegative.

The chain uses TRBV6-5 and TRBJ1-2, with D hard to call. CDR3 length equals 15 residues. The germline CDR1 and CDR2 sequences are MNHEY and SVGAGI. V shed 0 bases and J shed 2 bases, with 10 bases lying between them. In nucleotides, the CDR3 is TGTGCCAGCAGTTACTCCCCTGGCCCGAACTATGGCTACACCTTC. It encodes CASSYSPGPNYGYTF.

The rearrangement uses TRBV25-1 and TRBJ2-6, with D uncertain. From germline, CDR1 is MGHDK and CDR2 SYGVNS. CDR3 length: 15 residues. V was clipped by 2 bases and J by 1 base, with 6 bases between them. CDR3 nucleotide sequence: TGTGCCAGCAGTGAAACTCGGTCTGGGGCCAACGTCCTGACTTTC. This encodes CASSETRSGANVLTF.

The J gene is TRBJ2-7, the V gene TRBV9; 9 bases line up with TRBD2. In germline, CDR1 is SGDLS, CDR2 YYNGEE. The length of the CDR3 is 15 residues. The V gene end was trimmed by 4 bases and the J gene end by 8 bases; junction bases not matched to a gene: 13. CDR3 region: CASSFSGTSPSQQYF. The CDR3 DNA reads as TGTGCCAGCAGCTTCTCCGGGACTAGCCCCTCTCAGCAGTACTTC.

This chain connects TRBV7-6 to TRBJ2-7, with 7 bases fitting TRBD1. Germline V lookup: CDR1 SGHVS, CDR2 FNYEAQ. Unmatched junction bases numbered 9, after V lost 4 bases and J lost 6 bases. The CDR3 extends over 14 amino acids. CDR3 coding DNA: TGTGCCAGCAGCTGGAAAGGGACAGCAAGCGAGCAGTACTTC. It codes for CASSWKGTASEQYF.

The gene calls are TRBV2 and TRBJ1-2; D uncertain. The CDR3 covers 15 residues. V gave up 0 bases and J gave up 4 bases, with 12 bases separating them. Germline V CDR1 and CDR2: SNHLY, FYNNEI. This chain's CDR3 is CASSEARGGAYGYTF. As DNA, the CDR3 is TGTGCCAGCAGTGAAGCGCGCGGCGGAGCCTATGGCTACACCTTC.